The 18 T cell receptor beta chains given below trace back to one sample, sequenced in a study of T cell responses to AZD1222 COVID-19 vaccine. Clones were sequenced by immunoSEQ multiplex PCR, and TCRdb holds only the in-frame ones, with some missing. Found here are about 86,000 clones, more than 90% of them singletons; the top ten hold less than 3.5%. The sequencing here drew on peripheral blood, taken on day 0 of AZD1222 vaccination. The source of these receptors is an adult in good health.

This sequence joins TRBV11-2 and TRBJ1-1; no reliable D call. Trimming cost V 1 base and J 4 bases, with 7 bases left between them. The germline gives CDR1 SGHAT, CDR2 FQNNGV. The CDR3 is 13 residues long. The chain's CDR3 is CASSLGKVTEAFF. The CDR3 DNA follows: TGTGCCAGCAGCTTAGGGAAAGTCACTGAAGCTTTCTTT.

The rearrangement uses TRBV19 and TRBJ1-5; 7 bases are a match to TRBD1. The V and J ends lost 5 bases and 6 bases, in that order; junction bases with no gene match: 7. The CDR3 consists of 14 residues. Germline V gene lookup returns CDR1 LNHDA and CDR2 SQIVND (reference sequence). CDR3 nucleotides: TGTGCCAGTAGTGGCCAGGGGGGTAGTCAGCCCCAGCATTTT. It encodes CASSGQGGSQPQHF.

V gene TRBV6-5 combines with J gene TRBJ2-7; TRBD1 matches 7 bases. After removal of 0 bases from V and 3 bases from J, the junction contained 5 bases not matched to a gene. Germline CDR1 and CDR2: MNHEY and SVGAGI. CDR3 length: 15 residues. The CDR3 protein is CASSYSRQGGYEQYF. CDR3 bases: TGTGCCAGCAGTTACTCCCGACAGGGCGGCTACGAGCAGTACTTC.

This clone occurred once. V gene TRBV4-2 combines with J gene TRBJ2-1, with 7 bases fitting TRBD1. The CDR3 is 17 residues long. Trimming at V came to 2 bases and at J to 2 bases, leaving 9 bases not matched to a gene. Germline V gene sequence: CDR1 LGHNA, CDR2 YNFKEQ. Here the CDR3 DNA reads TGTGCCAGCAGCCAAAATAACAGGGGAGTCCCCTACAATGAGCAGTTCTTC. As protein: CASSQNNRGVPYNEQFF.

V and J are TRBV6-6 and TRBJ2-2, with TRBD1 identical over 7 bases. Germline loops: CDR1 MNHNY, CDR2 SVGAGI (reference sequence). CDR3 length: 16 amino acids. After removal of 0 bases from V and 2 bases from J, the junction contained 3 bases not matched to a gene. CDR3 loop: CASSYSRDSNTGELFF. CDR3 in DNA: TGTGCCAGCAGTTACTCTCGGGACAGCAACACCGGGGAGCTGTTTTTT.

This sequence joins TRBV11-2 and TRBJ2-7; D possibly corresponds to TRBD1 (5 bases). This CDR3 is 12 amino acids long. The V gene's germline CDR1 is SGHAT and CDR2 FQNNGV. Trimming stripped 6 bases from V and 0 bases from J, with 6 bases between. This CDR3 is CASRQDSYEQYF. CDR3 in DNA: TGTGCCAGCAGACAGGACTCCTACGAGCAGTACTTC.

V usage is TRBV19 and J usage is TRBJ2-2; D is possibly TRBD2 (5 bases). V lost 6 bases, J lost 0 bases, and 14 bases lay in between. This CDR3 is built from 16 residues. Germline-derived CDR1 and CDR2 are LNHDA and SQIVND (reference sequence). The CDR3 DNA reads as TGTGCCAGTAGCTTAATTACTAGACCGAACACCGGGGAGCTGTTTTTT. Translation gives CASSLITRPNTGELFF.

J is TRBJ2-1 and V is TRBV11-2; weak D call: TRBD2 (7 bases). CDR3 length equals 15 residues. V was shortened by 1 base and J by 9 bases, with 16 bases between the two germline ends. Germline V gene lookup returns CDR1 SGHAT and CDR2 FQNNGV. The CDR3 spells CASSLVGGLESEQFF. CDR3 in DNA: TGTGCCAGCAGCTTAGTGGGGGGGCTTGAGAGTGAGCAGTTCTTC.

This chain uses TRBV2 with TRBJ1-2, with 10 bases matching TRBD1. V lost 5 bases, J lost 2 bases, and 8 bases stayed unmatched. CDR1 and CDR2 from the germline V gene are SNHLY and FYNNEI. The CDR3 loop spans 16 amino acids. The CDR3 loop reads CASSSTGDRGNYGYTF. For the CDR3, the DNA is TGTGCCAGCAGTTCAACCGGGGACAGGGGAAACTATGGCTACACCTTC.

The rearrangement joins TRBV19 to TRBJ1-1, with 10 bases fitting TRBD1. Unmatched junction bases numbered 8, after V lost 5 bases and J lost 8 bases. The CDR3 extends over 14 amino acids. CDR1 LNHDA and CDR2 SQIVND come from the germline V gene (reference sequence). CDR3 sequence: CASSPRQGALEAFF. The CDR3 region has the DNA TGTGCCAGTAGTCCGAGACAGGGGGCATTAGAAGCTTTCTTT.

CDR3 in DNA: TGCGCCAGCAGCGGAGGGACAGGGGGCTTTGGCTACACCTTC. It encodes CASSGGTGGFGYTF. The rearrangement uses TRBV5-1 and TRBJ1-2; 12 bases match TRBD1. Germline V gene sequence: CDR1 SGHRS, CDR2 YFSETQ. This CDR3 is 14 amino acids long. V lost 4 bases and J lost 7; bases outside the gene matches: 5.

CDR3 sequence (DNA): TGTGCCAGCAGTGAACGGTCAACTGGAGGTCCAGGAGAGACCCAGTACTTC. Amino acid sequence: CASSERSTGGPGETQYF. V is TRBV25-1 and J is TRBJ2-5; tentatively, D is TRBD2 (5 bases). Germline V gives CDR1 MGHDK, CDR2 SYGVNS. This CDR3 region has 17 residues. V was shortened by 2 bases and J by 4 bases, with 20 bases between the two germline ends.

This chain joins TRBV29-1 and TRBJ2-3, with D possibly matching TRBD1 (6 bases). Deletions cut 3 bases from V and 2 bases from J, with 12 bases between. The CDR3 covers 14 residues. Germline values: CDR1 SQVTM, CDR2 ANQGSEA. Written as DNA, the CDR3 is TGCAGCGTTGAGGGACAAACTTTCACAGATACGCAGTATTTT. Translated, it gives CSVEGQTFTDTQYF.

This clone has only one observation. This chain links TRBV5-1 with TRBJ2-2; 8 bases are shared with TRBD1. CDR1 and CDR2 (germline): SGHRS, YFSETQ. Losses at the gene ends were 4 bases for V and 3 bases for J; bases not matched to a gene: 5. The CDR3 sequence is 15 residues long. This CDR3 is CASSASGQDTGELFF. CDR3 nucleotide sequence: TGCGCCAGCAGCGCCTCGGGACAGGACACCGGGGAGCTGTTTTTT.

The chain uses TRBV19 and TRBJ2-7; 8 nucleotides match TRBD1. The ends lost 5 bases at V and 5 bases at J; junction bases unmatched: 5. Germline V lookup: CDR1 LNHDA, CDR2 SQIVND (reference sequence). CDR3 size: 13 residues. The CDR3 region has the DNA TGTGCCAGTAGTCCGCGGGGACAGGACGAGCAGTACTTC. This translates into CASSPRGQDEQYF.

V gene TRBV6-5 combines with J gene TRBJ2-3, with 11 bases fitting TRBD2. Germline CDR1 is MNHEY and CDR2 is SVGAGI. Trimming cost V 6 bases and J 4 bases; bases outside gene matches: 3. This CDR3 spans 14 amino acids. The CDR3 coding sequence is TGTGCCAGCAGCGTTAGCGGGGGGGCAGATACGCAGTATTTT. Translated, it gives CASSVSGGADTQYF.

The chain combines TRBV29-1 with TRBJ1-1, with 8 bases lining up with TRBD1. CDR3 length: 12 amino acids. V gave up 5 bases and J gave up 7 bases; unmatched junction bases: 6. Germline values: CDR1 SQVTM, CDR2 ANQGSEA. The CDR3 DNA sequence: TGCAGCGTTAACAGGGGGTATTATGAAGCTTTCTTT. Translated, it gives CSVNRGYYEAFF. Using reference TRBV29-1 and TRBJ1-1 for the parts outside the CDR3, the full variable domain is SAVISQKPSRDICQRGTSLTIQCQVDSQVTMMFWYRQQPGQSLTLIATANQGSEATYESGFVIDKFPISRPNLTFSTLTVSNMSPEDSSIYLCSVNRGYYEAFFGQGTRLTVV.

The chain is built from TRBV19 and TRBJ1-1, with D uncertain. Germline V CDR1 and CDR2: LNHDA, SQIVND (reference sequence). V gave up 0 bases and J gave up 0 bases, with 2 bases separating them. The CDR3 is 13 amino acids. Here the CDR3 reads CASSIEMNTEAFF. CDR3 sequence (DNA): TGTGCCAGTAGTATAGAGATGAACACTGAAGCTTTCTTT. Variable domain in full (rest from reference TRBV19 and TRBJ1-1): DGGITQSPKYLFRKEGQNVTLSCEQNLNHDAMYWYRQDPGQGLRLIYYSQIVNDFQKGDIAEGYSVSREKKESFPLTVTSAQKNPTAFYLCASSIEMNTEAFFGQGTRLTVV.